Presented here are 10 T cell receptor beta chains from one specimen sequenced in a study of yellow fever vaccine responses in identical twins listed by TCRdb under 2018. Libraries were constructed by RT-PCR. Sequencer: Illumina HiSeq 2500. Clones were called with MiXCR by TCRdb after fastp trimmed the public reads at Q25, and only in-frame beta chains were retained. Every distinct CDR3 protein forms one entry, paired with its most common genes and DNA. The sample table records approximately 2,000 distinct CDR3 sequences; under 35% of these occur just once. The ten largest clonotypes hold 6.8% of the sample. The source material was T cells from blood (PBMCs), unsorted or a sorted subset (not recorded which), sampled before or after yellow fever vaccination (not recorded which). The receptors were sampled from a young woman who received the yellow fever vaccine. Donor details come from another sample of the same person, matched by shared clones.

The chain carries TRBV20-1 and TRBJ2-3, with a tentative D call TRBD1 (7 bases). Looked up from germline, CDR1 is DFQATT and CDR2 is SNEGSKA (reference sequence). V lost 5 bases to trimming and J lost 1 base, with 16 bases between them. The CDR3 runs to 15 residues. The CDR3: CSASQGWGGTDTQYF. The CDR3 DNA reads TGCAGTGCTTCACAGGGGTGGGGGGGCACAGATACGCAGTATTTT.

The gene calls are TRBV15 and TRBJ2-5; D may be TRBD2 (5 bases). V lost 2 bases and J 9 bases, leaving 19 bases between the germline ends. This CDR3 has 15 residues. The germline gives CDR1 LNHNV, CDR2 YYDKDF (reference sequence). The CDR3 bases are TGTGCCACCAGCAGAAACCCACAGCGGACCGAGGCCCAGTACTTC. It is translated as CATSRNPQRTEAQYF.

This clonotype was recorded a few times. The V and J genes are TRBV20-1 and TRBJ1-2; tentatively, D is TRBD1 (5 bases). Trimming removed 2 bases from V and 2 bases from J, with 15 bases in between. Germline V CDR1 and CDR2: DFQATT, SNEGSKA (reference sequence). The CDR3 extends over 15 amino acids. In nucleotides, the CDR3 is TGCAGTGCTAGACCTCGAGGGGTCATAAACTATGGCTACACCTTC. Protein: CSARPRGVINYGYTF.

This clonotype has only a few counts. The V call is TRBV2, the J call TRBJ2-7; D tentatively reads TRBD1 or TRBD2 (5 bases each). V shed 4 bases and J shed 4 bases, with 11 bases lying between them. The length of the CDR3 is 13 residues. Germline-derived CDR1 and CDR2 are SNHLY and FYNNEI. The CDR3 protein is CASSGDPAYEQYF. Written as DNA, the CDR3 is TGTGCCAGCAGTGGGGACCCTGCGTACGAGCAGTACTTC.

This clonotype was observed a handful of times. The gene calls are TRBV4-3 and TRBJ2-2, with 13 bases identical to TRBD2. The CDR3 length is 16 residues. V dropped 1 base and J dropped 6; count of bases not matched to a gene: 2. Germline V CDR1 and CDR2: LGHNA, YSLEER. CDR3 in amino acids: CASSQATSGRAGELFF. In DNA, the CDR3 is TGCGCCAGCAGCCAAGCCACTAGCGGGAGGGCCGGGGAGCTGTTTTTT.

The chain has TRBV5-1 and TRBJ2-2, with TRBD2 identical over 13 bases. Germline CDR1 reads SGHRS; CDR2 reads YFSETQ. The trim removed 4 bases at V and 6 bases at J, leaving 9 bases unmatched. The CDR3 covers 17 residues. The CDR3 reads CASSPGGLAGVAGELFF. CDR3 coding DNA: TGCGCCAGCAGCCCTGGTGGACTAGCGGGAGTCGCCGGGGAGCTGTTTTTT.

This rearrangement joins TRBV10-1 to TRBJ2-7; 7 bases are shared with TRBD2. Per germline, CDR1 WNHNN and CDR2 SYGVQD (reference sequence). This CDR3 is built from 17 residues. V lost 2 bases and J lost 5; bases outside the gene matches: 15. CDR3 protein: CASSEGSGGPRGNEQYF. DNA for the CDR3: TGCGCCAGCAGTGAGGGCTCGGGGGGTCCCCGCGGAAACGAGCAGTACTTC.

This clonotype was seen once. The V call is TRBV15, the J call TRBJ2-7, with D perhaps matching TRBD1 (6 bases). Trimming removed 5 bases from V and 4 bases from J, with 9 bases in between. Looked up from germline, CDR1 is LNHNV and CDR2 is YYDKDF (reference sequence). This CDR3 contains 12 residues. CDR3 DNA sequence: TGTGCCACCAGCGGACAGAGTTACGAGCAGTACTTC. As protein: CATSGQSYEQYF. The full variable domain, rest sourced from reference TRBV15 and TRBJ2-7, is DAMVIQNPRYQVTQFGKPVTLSCSQTLNHNVMYWYQQKSSQAPKLLFHYYDKDFNNEADTPDNFQSRRPNTSFCFLDIRSPGLGDTAMYLCATSGQSYEQYFGPGTRLTVT.

This chain connects TRBV10-1 to TRBJ1-2; D may be TRBD1 (5 bases). Looked up from germline, CDR1 is WNHNN and CDR2 is SYGVQD (reference sequence). The length of the CDR3 is 12 residues. Trimming pared 7 bases from V and 8 bases from J, leaving 14 bases between. The CDR3 spells CASTISGGGYTF. CDR3 sequence (DNA): TGCGCCAGCACTATCTCCGGGGGGGGCTACACCTTC.

The CDR3 region has the DNA TGCGCCAGCAGTCCCCAGGCCCAAGAGACCCAGTACTTC. Residues: CASSPQAQETQYF. The chain recombines TRBV23-1 with TRBJ2-5; D not resolved. TRBV23-1 is labeled an ORF, and its function is uncertain. The CDR3 is made up of 13 amino acids. V lost 4 bases and J 1 base, leaving 7 bases between the germline ends.